Here is one T cell receptor beta chain with its context. The data stem from a study of blood T cell repertoires in COVID-19. The wider study: Acute-phase and convalescent COVID-19 samples originated in the United States, Italy and Spain.

This CDR3 region has 17 residues. Per germline, CDR1 LGHDT and CDR2 YNNKEL (reference sequence). V shed 4 bases and J 2 bases; nucleotides not matched to a gene: 7. During active infection, Seattle patients enrolled and were then monitored through disease. Here immunoSEQ multiplex PCR was the method, and the copy in TCRdb shows in-frame clones only, minus some. In the table there are about 46,000 clones, 80% to 90% of which are singletons. This clonotype originated in a woman over 75 with COVID-19, enrolled during active disease. The genes are TRBV3-1 (or the pseudogene TRBV3-2) and TRBJ2-7, with 14 bases aligning to TRBD2. The sequenced sample consisted of peripheral blood. CDR3 loop: CASSRTSGGPKTYEQYF. The CDR3 region has the DNA TGTGCCAGCAGCCGGACTAGCGGGGGGCCCAAGACCTACGAGCAGTACTTC.